This TCR beta chain derives from a study of blood T cell repertoires in COVID-19. On the study more broadly: Sources were T cells, B-cell-depleted T cells, or PBMCs; the material itself was cDNA or gDNA.

This table comes from immunoSEQ multiplex PCR, and its TCRdb copy is limited to in-frame clones, with some not included. The table lists 25,000 to 30,000 clones, approximately 88% of them singletons. The CDR3 has 15 amino acids. Germline CDR1 is MGHRA and CDR2 is YSYEKL. The ends lost 1 base at V and 5 bases at J; junction bases unmatched: 3. Source material: peripheral blood. The chain combines TRBV4-1 with TRBJ1-1; 11 bases fit TRBD1. The origin of this receptor is a human donor in a cohort sampled during active COVID-19. The CDR3 DNA reads TGCGCCAGCAGCCAAGCCGGGACAGGGGGGACTGAAGCTTTCTTT. Residues: CASSQAGTGGTEAFF.